This T cell receptor beta chain was captured in a study of T-cell memory formation after mild COVID-19. The wider study: Largely, TCR clusters stayed within a single donor.

The sample holds a few counts of this clonotype. Its antigen is not identified. Notes on the study in general: Pre-infection memory held some responding clones, suggesting pre-existing cross-reactive T cells responded. Clones that shrank (day 15 to 85) were balanced CD4/CD8, whereas later expanders leaned CD4+.

Libraries for TCRalpha and TCRbeta carried sample barcodes and unique molecular identifiers via 5'RACE. Each CDR3 protein gets one entry after TCRdb re-called the 5' RACE reads with MiXCR. The repertoire holds around 110,000 distinct CDR3 sequences, with about 17% as singletons. The germline CDR1 and CDR2 sequences are SGHRS and YFSETQ. This CDR3 region has 12 residues. With 3 bases removed from V and 2 bases from J, the gap between germline ends came to 4 bases. The material sequenced was PBMCs or a T cell subset sorted from them (not recorded which). The TCR originated in an adult woman who had mild COVID-19 (a few samples of this study predate the infection). Cell type and time point are not known. The genes are TRBV5-1 and TRBJ2-3; D is unclear. The CDR3 is CASSSYTDTQYF. The CDR3 nucleotides are TGCGCCAGCAGCTCGTACACAGATACGCAGTATTTT.